The 8 T cell receptor beta chains given below trace back to one sample, sequenced in a study of shared clonotypes between healthy human individuals. Method: immunoSEQ multiplex PCR; TCRdb's copy keeps in-frame clones and lacks some. The repertoire has some 2 million clones, roughly 95% of them found once; the top ten carry more than 0.1%. Sequenced: naive CD4+ T cells sorted from blood. The subset here: CD45RA+ positively selected. These receptors came from a man in his late teens or twenties in good health.

This clone was picked up one time. V and J are TRBV29-1 and TRBJ1-1; D perhaps matches TRBD1 (5 bases). Germline V gives CDR1 SQVTM, CDR2 ANQGSEA. This CDR3 comprises 14 residues. V was pared by 5 bases and J by 1 base, with 14 bases between. DNA for the CDR3: TGCAGCGTTCTCCCGGGACTCCAGAACACTGAAGCTTTCTTT. Residues: CSVLPGLQNTEAFF.

Concerning this clone: The same CDR3 also results from other DNA sequences found in this sample. The chain carries TRBV7-9 and TRBJ1-1; weak D call: TRBD1 (6 bases). The V gene lost 5 bases and the J gene lost 4 bases, with 11 bases spanning the gap. CDR3 length equals 13 residues. Germline CDR1 SEHNR, CDR2 FQNEAQ (reference sequence). The CDR3 spells CASSLQGGTEAFF. The CDR3 region has the DNA TGTGCCAGCAGCCTACAGGGAGGCACTGAAGCTTTCTTT.

This chain connects TRBV5-4 to TRBJ1-2; no clear D. The CDR3 is 12 amino acids. Germline CDR1 SGHNT, CDR2 YYREEE (reference sequence). Trimming cost V 1 base and J 8 bases, with 9 bases left between them. The CDR3, as DNA: TGTGCCAGCAGCTTGTCCGGTGGCGGCTACACCTTC. Amino acids: CASSLSGGGYTF. The entire variable domain, with the rest obtained from reference TRBV5-4 and TRBJ1-2, is as follows: ETGVTQSPTHLIKTRGQQVTLRCSSQSGHNTVSWYQQALGQGPQFIFQYYREEENGRGNFPPRFSGLQFPNYSSELNVNALELDDSALYLCASSLSGGGYTFGSGTRLTVV.

This chain links TRBV19 with TRBJ1-1, with 10 bases identical to TRBD1. Germline V CDR1 and CDR2: LNHDA, SQIVND (reference sequence). There are 15 residues in the CDR3. Trimming at V came to 6 bases and at J to 4 bases, leaving 8 bases not matched to a gene. This CDR3 reads CASRTGTGAGTEAFF. CDR3 coding DNA: TGTGCCAGTAGGACCGGGACAGGGGCTGGCACTGAAGCTTTCTTT.

The chain couples TRBV4-1 to TRBJ1-6, with no clear D. Deletions cut 4 bases from V and 9 bases from J, with 13 bases between. Germline V gene lookup returns CDR1 MGHRA and CDR2 YSYEKL. The CDR3 totals 14 residues. DNA for the CDR3: TGCGCCAGCAGCCGGGTGGGAAGCCTTTCACCCCTCCACTTT. Translation: CASSRVGSLSPLHF.

This clone showed up just once. The chain recombines TRBV6-6 with TRBJ2-2; no definite D call. Germline V gene lookup returns CDR1 MNHNY and CDR2 SVGAGI (reference sequence). The CDR3 has 13 residues. V was clipped by 7 bases and J by 6 bases, with 12 bases between them. The CDR3 region is CASTRIGAGELFF. The CDR3 nucleotides are TGTGCCAGCACGAGGATTGGGGCCGGGGAGCTGTTTTTT.

The chain joins TRBV30 to TRBJ1-4; maybe TRBD1 (6 bases). The germline V gene encodes CDR1 GTSNPN and CDR2 SVGIG (reference sequence). This CDR3 has 12 residues. Trimming removed 8 bases at V and 7 bases at J, with 14 bases between. This CDR3 is CAQGGVSEKLFF. Here the CDR3 DNA reads TGTGCCCAAGGGGGAGTTTCTGAAAAACTGTTTTTT.

The chain carries TRBV7-9 and TRBJ1-6, with a tentative D call TRBD1 (6 bases). From germline, CDR1 is SEHNR and CDR2 FQNEAQ (reference sequence). The CDR3 contains 17 residues. V shed 2 bases and J shed 9 bases, with 20 bases lying between them. The CDR3 loop reads CASSLFLAQGKGSPLHF. The CDR3 DNA is TGTGCCAGCAGCTTATTTTTGGCTCAGGGGAAGGGTTCACCCCTCCACTTT.